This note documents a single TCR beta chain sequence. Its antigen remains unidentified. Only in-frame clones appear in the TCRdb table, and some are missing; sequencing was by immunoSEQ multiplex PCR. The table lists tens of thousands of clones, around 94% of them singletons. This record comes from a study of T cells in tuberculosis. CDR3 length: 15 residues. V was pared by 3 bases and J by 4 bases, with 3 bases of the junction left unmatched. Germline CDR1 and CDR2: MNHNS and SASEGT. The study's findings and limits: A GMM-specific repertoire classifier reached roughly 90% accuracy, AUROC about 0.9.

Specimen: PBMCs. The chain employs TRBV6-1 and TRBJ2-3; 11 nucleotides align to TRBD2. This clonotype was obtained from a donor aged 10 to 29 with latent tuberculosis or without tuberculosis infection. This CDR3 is CASSDLAGGPDTQYF. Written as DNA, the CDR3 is TGTGCCAGCAGTGATTTAGCGGGAGGGCCAGATACGCAGTATTTT.